This T cell receptor beta chain is from a study of T-cell reconstitution after alpha-beta-depleted transplantation in children. The authors prepared the TCRbeta library with unique molecular identifiers. TCRdb independently ran MiXCR on the PCR reads; one entry per CDR3 protein. Among about 300,000 distinct CDR3 sequences listed, about 9.5% were seen once. The CDR3 covers 15 residues. Germline CDR1 and CDR2: MDHEN and SYDVKM. Trimming stripped 4 bases from V and 5 bases from J, with 16 bases between. The table lists this clonotype with a few counts. Here the sequenced sample was PBMCs, taken before TCRalphabeta/CD19-depleted stem cell transplant. This TCR was sampled from a boy younger than two with acute myeloid leukemia, due to receive a stem cell transplant. The chain combines TRBV28 with TRBJ2-3; TRBD2 is a possible D gene (5 bases). CDR3 sequence reads: CASSSSGSWLDTQYF. In nucleotides, the CDR3 is TGTGCCAGCAGTTCCTCGGGATCCTGGTTAGATACGCAGTATTTT.